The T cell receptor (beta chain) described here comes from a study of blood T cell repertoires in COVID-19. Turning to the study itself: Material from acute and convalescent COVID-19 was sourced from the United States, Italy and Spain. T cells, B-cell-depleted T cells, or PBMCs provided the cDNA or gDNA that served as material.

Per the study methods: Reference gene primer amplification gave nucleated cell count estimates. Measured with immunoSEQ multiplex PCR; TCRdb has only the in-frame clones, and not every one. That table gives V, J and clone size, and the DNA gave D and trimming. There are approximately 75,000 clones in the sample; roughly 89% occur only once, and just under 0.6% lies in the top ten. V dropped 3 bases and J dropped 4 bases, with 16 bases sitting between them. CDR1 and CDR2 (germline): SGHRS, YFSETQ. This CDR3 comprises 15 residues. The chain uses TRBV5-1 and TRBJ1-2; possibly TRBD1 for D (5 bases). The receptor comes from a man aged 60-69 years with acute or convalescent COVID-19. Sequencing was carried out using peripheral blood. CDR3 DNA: TGCGCCAGCAGCTATGGAGGAGGGGACGGCTATGGCTACACCTTC. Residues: CASSYGGGDGYGYTF.